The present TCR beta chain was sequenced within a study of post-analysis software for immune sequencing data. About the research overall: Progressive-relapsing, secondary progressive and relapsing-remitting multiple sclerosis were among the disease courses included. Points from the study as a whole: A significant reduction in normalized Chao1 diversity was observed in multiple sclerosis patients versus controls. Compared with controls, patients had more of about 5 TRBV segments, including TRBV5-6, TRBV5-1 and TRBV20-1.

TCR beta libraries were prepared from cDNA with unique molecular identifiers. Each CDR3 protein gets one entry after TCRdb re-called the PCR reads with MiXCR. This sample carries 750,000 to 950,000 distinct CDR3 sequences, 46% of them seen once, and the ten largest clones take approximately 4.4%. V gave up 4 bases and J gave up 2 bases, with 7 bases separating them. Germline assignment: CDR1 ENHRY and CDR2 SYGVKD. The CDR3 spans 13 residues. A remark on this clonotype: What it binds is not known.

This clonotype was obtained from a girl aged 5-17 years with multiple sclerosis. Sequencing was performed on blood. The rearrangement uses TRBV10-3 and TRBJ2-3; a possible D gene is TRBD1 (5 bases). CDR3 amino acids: CAISARDTDTQYF. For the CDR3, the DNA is TGTGCCATCAGTGCCAGGGACACAGATACGCAGTATTTT.